The rows below give T cell receptor beta chains drawn from one sample of a study of blood T cell repertoires in COVID-19. Here immunoSEQ multiplex PCR was the method, and the copy in TCRdb shows in-frame clones only, minus some. The data hold around 170,000 clones, with just under 80% observed a single time. Input material: peripheral blood. The receptor source for this set is a man aged 65 to 79 with active or convalescent COVID-19. CDR3s include the opening cysteine and the closing phenylalanine or tryptophan. The D gene is left open where the match is weak. Clone size is stated in some rows and not others, as once, few, many or a class when expanded.

v_gene,abundance,d_gene,j_gene,CDR3nt,CDR3aa
TRBV16,NA,NA,TRBJ1-5,TGTGCCAGCAGCCAATCAAAATTTCCGAGGGAGTTGGGTCAGCCCCAGCATTTT,CASSQSKFPRELGQPQHF
TRBV5-1,NA,NA,TRBJ1-2,TGCGCCAGCAGCCTAGGGACTCTCTATGGCTACACCTTC,CASSLGTLYGYTF
TRBV27,NA,NA,TRBJ2-7,TGTGCCAGCAGTCGACAGGAAACCTACGAGCAGTACTTC,CASSRQETYEQYF
TRBV4-3,NA,TRBD2,TRBJ2-3,TGCGCCAGCAGCCCGTACCCCAACGGAGGGACTAGCGGGGGACCCGATACGCAGTATTTT,CASSPYPNGGTSGGPDTQYF
TRBV12-5,NA,TRBD1,TRBJ1-6,TGTGCTAGTGGCTATTTTACAGGGGGCTCTCGTTCACCCCTCCACTTT,CASGYFTGGSRSPLHF
TRBV12-3/TRBV12-4,once,NA,TRBJ1-5,TGTGCCAGCAGTCAGACAGGAGATCAGCCCCAGCATTTT,CASSQTGDQPQHF
TRBV23-1,NA,TRBD1,TRBJ2-1,TGCGCCAGCAGTCAATCGGGCAGGGGGCTGAATGGTGAGCAGTTCTTC,CASSQSGRGLNGEQFF
TRBV6-5,few,NA,TRBJ1-4,TGTGCCAGCAGTTACGGGGGCCCGTCGGCTAATGAAAAACTGTTTTTT,CASSYGGPSANEKLFF
TRBV29-1,NA,NA,TRBJ2-3,TGCAGCGCCCAACCCCATTACTCGGGGGAGCAAGATACGCAGTATTTT,CSAQPHYSGEQDTQYF
TRBV2,NA,TRBD2,TRBJ2-2,TGTGCCAGCAGTGAAGCGCGGGGGGCTGGCGGGGAGCTGTTTTTT,CASSEARGAGGELFF
TRBV5-1,NA,TRBD1,TRBJ1-1,TGCGCCAGCAGCGCCGACAGGGCCACCGTTGAAGCTTTCTTT,CASSADRATVEAFF
TRBV30,NA,NA,TRBJ1-5,TGTGCCTGGACCTCAGGGTCCCTTGATCAGCCCCAGCATTTT,CAWTSGSLDQPQHF
TRBV4-1,NA,NA,TRBJ1-5,TGCGCCAGCAGCCCGGAGGGCGGGGACAATCAGCCCCAGCATTTT,CASSPEGGDNQPQHF
TRBV6-5,NA,NA,TRBJ1-1,TGTGCCAGCAGTCGAGAGTACAGGAACACTGAAGCTTTCTTT,CASSREYRNTEAFF
TRBV7-2,NA,NA,TRBJ2-4,TGTGCCAGCGCGAACGGGGTAGCCAAAAACATTCAGTACTTC,CASANGVAKNIQYF
TRBV30,NA,TRBD2,TRBJ2-1,TGTGCTCGGAACGGAGCGGGGGGGTCGGACATCAGCTCCTACAATGAGCAGTTCTTC,CARNGAGGSDISSYNEQFF
TRBV28,NA,NA,TRBJ1-1,TGTGCCAGCAGGCGCGGGGGCTCGAGGGAAGCTTTCTTT,CASRRGGSREAFF
TRBV7-9,NA,NA,TRBJ1-1,TGTGCCAGCAGCTTAGGGTCCGGAGACACTGAAGCTTTCTTT,CASSLGSGDTEAFF
TRBV19,NA,TRBD1,TRBJ1-5,TGTGCCAGCAACGCCCTCGGGACAGCCAACAATCAGCCCCAGCATTTT,CASNALGTANNQPQHF
TRBV21-1,NA,NA,TRBJ2-5,TGTGCCAGCAGCAACAGGCTGACCGGGACAGGTCGGGAGACCCAGTACTTC,CASSNRLTGTGRETQYF
TRBV19,NA,TRBD1,TRBJ2-5,TGTGCCAGTAGCCAAGGACAGGGAGGAGGAGAGACCCAGTACTTC,CASSQGQGGGETQYF
TRBV29-1,few,NA,TRBJ2-7,TGCAGCGTTGAAACATACTACGAGCAGTACTTC,CSVETYYEQYF
TRBV5-1,NA,TRBD1,TRBJ2-2,TGCGCCAGCAGCTTGGTGGGACAGATAAACACCGGGGAGCTGTTTTTT,CASSLVGQINTGELFF
TRBV7-2,NA,TRBD1,TRBJ2-4,TGTGCCAGCAGCTCGGGCTCGACAGGGGGCCCGTCCAAAAACATTCAGTACTTC,CASSSGSTGGPSKNIQYF
TRBV9,NA,NA,TRBJ2-1,TGTGCCAGCAGCGTAGCTGGCGGGGTCACCTACAATGAGCAGTTCTTC,CASSVAGGVTYNEQFF
TRBV28,NA,NA,TRBJ1-5,TGTGCCAGCAGCCTCGGACTGTACAATCAGCCCCAGCATTTT,CASSLGLYNQPQHF